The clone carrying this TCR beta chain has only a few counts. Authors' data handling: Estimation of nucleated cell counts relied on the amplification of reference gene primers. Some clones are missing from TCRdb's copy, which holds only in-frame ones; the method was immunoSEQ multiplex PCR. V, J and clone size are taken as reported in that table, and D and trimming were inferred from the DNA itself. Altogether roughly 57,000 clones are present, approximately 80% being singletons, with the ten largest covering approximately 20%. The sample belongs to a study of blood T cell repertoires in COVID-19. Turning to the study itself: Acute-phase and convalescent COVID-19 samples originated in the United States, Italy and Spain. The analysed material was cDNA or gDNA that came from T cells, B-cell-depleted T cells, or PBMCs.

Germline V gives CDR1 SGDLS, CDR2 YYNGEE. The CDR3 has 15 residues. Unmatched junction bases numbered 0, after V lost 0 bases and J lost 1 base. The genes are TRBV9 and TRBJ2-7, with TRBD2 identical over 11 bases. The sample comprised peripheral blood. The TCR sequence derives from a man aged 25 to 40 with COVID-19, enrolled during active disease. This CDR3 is CASSVGLAGSYEQYF. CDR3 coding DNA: TGTGCCAGCAGCGTAGGACTAGCGGGGTCCTACGAGCAGTACTTC.